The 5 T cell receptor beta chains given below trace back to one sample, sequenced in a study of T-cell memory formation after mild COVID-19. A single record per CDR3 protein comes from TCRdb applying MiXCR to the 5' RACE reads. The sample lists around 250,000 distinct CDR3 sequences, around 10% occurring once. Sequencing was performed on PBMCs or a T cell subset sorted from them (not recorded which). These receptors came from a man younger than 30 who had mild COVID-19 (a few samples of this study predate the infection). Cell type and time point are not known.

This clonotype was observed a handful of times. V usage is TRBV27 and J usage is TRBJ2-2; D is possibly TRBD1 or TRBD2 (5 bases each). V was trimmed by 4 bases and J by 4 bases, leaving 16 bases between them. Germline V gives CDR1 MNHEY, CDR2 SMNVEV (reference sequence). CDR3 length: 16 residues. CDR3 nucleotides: TGTGCCAGCAGTTCATATTCCGGGACCCTCACCGGGGAGCTGTTTTTT. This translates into CASSSYSGTLTGELFF.

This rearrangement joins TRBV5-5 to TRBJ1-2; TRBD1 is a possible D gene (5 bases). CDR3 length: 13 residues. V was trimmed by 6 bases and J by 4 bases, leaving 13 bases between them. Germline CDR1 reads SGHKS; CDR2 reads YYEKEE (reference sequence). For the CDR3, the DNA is TGTGCCAGCAACGTGGGGCAGCTCTATGGCTACACCTTC. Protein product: CASNVGQLYGYTF.

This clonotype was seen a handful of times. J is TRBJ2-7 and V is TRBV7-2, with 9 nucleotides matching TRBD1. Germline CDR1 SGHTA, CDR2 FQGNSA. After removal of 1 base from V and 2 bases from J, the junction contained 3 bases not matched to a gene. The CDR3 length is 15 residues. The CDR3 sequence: CASSLGQGDTYEQYF. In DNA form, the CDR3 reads TGTGCCAGCAGCTTAGGACAGGGGGATACCTACGAGCAGTACTTC.

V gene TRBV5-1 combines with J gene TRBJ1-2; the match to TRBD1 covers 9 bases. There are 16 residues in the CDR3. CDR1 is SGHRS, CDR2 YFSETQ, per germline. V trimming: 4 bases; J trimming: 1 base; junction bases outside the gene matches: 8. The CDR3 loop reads CASSPTPDRGNYGYTF. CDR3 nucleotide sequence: TGCGCCAGCAGCCCTACCCCGGACAGGGGTAACTATGGCTACACCTTC.

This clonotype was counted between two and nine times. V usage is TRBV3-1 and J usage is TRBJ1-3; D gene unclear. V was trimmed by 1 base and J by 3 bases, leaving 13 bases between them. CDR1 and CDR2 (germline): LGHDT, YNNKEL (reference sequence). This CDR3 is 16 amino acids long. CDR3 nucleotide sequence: TGTGCCAGCAGCCAAGCCGCGGGGTTCGGTGGAAACACCATATATTTT. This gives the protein CASSQAAGFGGNTIYF.